This record concerns one TCR beta chain sequence. Its cognate antigen is unknown. The read terminates 3 residues before the CDR3 end, so the remaining end is supplied by the germline J gene. These data originate in a study of T cells in women clearing cervical HPV infection. Study context: For cases, blood was sampled a median about 140 days after lesion detection, interquartile range about 80 to 220 days. General study results and limits: Repertoire richness, not evenness, was significantly elevated in CIN3+ cases versus controls. T-cell numbers per sample were unknown and may explain richness differences.

HPV was found by MY09/MY11 PCR and dot-blot genotyping. TCRdb keeps only in-frame clones here, not all; method: immunoSEQ multiplex PCR. This sample's table has approximately 31,000 clones. The V gene's germline CDR1 is KGHSH and CDR2 LQKENI. The CDR3 is 19 residues long. The source is a woman between 18 and 69 years old with a cervical HPV16 infection that either progressed to CIN3+ or cleared (not recorded which). Sequenced: blood buffy coat. This chain links TRBV18 with TRBJ2-3, with 10 nucleotides matching TRBD1. The sequenced CDR3 bases are TGTGCCAGCTCACCTACCGGGACAGGGGCTTTTGGGGTCAATCAGCCG. Translated: CASSPTGTGAFGVNQP. In full, the CDR3 is CASSPTGTGAFGVNQPQYF. The variable domain in full, completed from reference TRBV18 and TRBJ2-3, reads NAGVMQNPRHLVRRRGQEARLRCSPMKGHSHVYWYRQLPEEGLKFMVYLQKENIIDESGMPKERFSAEFPKEGPSILRIQQVVRGDSAAYFCASSPTGTGAFGVNQPQYFGPGTRLTVL.